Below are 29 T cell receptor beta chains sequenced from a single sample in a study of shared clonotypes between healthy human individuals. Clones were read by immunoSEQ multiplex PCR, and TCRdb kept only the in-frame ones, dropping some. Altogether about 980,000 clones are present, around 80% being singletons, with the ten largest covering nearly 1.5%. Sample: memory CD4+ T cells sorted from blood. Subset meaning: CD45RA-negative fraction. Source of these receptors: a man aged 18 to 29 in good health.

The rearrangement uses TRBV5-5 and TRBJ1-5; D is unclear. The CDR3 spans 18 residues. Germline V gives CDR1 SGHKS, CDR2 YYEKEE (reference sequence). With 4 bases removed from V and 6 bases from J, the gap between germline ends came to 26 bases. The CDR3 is CASSLATHAFEFGQPQHF. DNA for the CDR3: TGTGCCAGCAGCCTCGCGACGCACGCTTTCGAATTCGGTCAGCCCCAGCATTTT.

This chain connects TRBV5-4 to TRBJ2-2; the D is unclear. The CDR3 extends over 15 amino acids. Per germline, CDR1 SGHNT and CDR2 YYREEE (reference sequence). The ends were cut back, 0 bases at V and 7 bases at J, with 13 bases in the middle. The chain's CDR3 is CASSLGGSTVGELFF. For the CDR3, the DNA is TGTGCCAGCAGCTTGGGGGGTTCCACCGTCGGGGAGCTGTTTTTT.

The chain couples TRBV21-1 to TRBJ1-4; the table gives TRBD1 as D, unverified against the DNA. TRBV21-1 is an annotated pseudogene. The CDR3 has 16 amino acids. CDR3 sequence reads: CASSARTGGGDEKLFF. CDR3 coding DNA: TGTGCCAGCAGCGCCCGGACAGGGGGAGGTGATGAAAAACTGTTTTTT.

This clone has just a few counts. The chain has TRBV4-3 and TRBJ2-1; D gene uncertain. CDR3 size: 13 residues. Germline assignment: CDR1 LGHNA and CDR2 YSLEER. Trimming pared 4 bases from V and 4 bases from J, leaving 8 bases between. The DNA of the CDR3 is TGCGCCAGCAGCCGGAAGAGTTACAATGAGCAGTTCTTC. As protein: CASSRKSYNEQFF.

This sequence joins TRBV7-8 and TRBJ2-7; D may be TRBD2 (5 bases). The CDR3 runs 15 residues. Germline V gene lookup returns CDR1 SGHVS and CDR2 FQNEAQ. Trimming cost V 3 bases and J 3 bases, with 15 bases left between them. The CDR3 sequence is CASSFAGVLNYEQYF. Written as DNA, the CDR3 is TGTGCCAGCAGCTTTGCCGGGGTCCTGAACTACGAGCAGTACTTC. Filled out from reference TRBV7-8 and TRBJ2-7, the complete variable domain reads GAGVSQSPRYKVAKRGQDVALRCDPISGHVSLFWYQQALGQGPEFLTYFQNEAQLDKSGLPSDRFFAERPEGSVSTLKIQRTQQEDSAVYLCASSFAGVLNYEQYFGPGTRLTVT.

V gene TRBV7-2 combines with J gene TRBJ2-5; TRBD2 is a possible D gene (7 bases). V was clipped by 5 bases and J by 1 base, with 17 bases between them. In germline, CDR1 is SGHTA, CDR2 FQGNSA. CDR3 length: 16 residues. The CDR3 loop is CASSPSGAGAQETQYF. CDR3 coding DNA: TGTGCCAGCAGCCCCTCAGGGGCGGGGGCCCAAGAGACCCAGTACTTC.

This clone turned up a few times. The CDR3 spells CASSPTGRVNEKLFF. The CDR3 DNA reads TGTGCCAGCAGTCCGACAGGGAGGGTTAATGAAAAACTGTTTTTT. The rearrangement joins TRBV28 to TRBJ1-4; TRBD1 matches at 7 bases. Germline loops: CDR1 MDHEN, CDR2 SYDVKM. This CDR3 spans 15 amino acids. Unmatched junction bases numbered 7, after V lost 5 bases and J lost 4 bases.

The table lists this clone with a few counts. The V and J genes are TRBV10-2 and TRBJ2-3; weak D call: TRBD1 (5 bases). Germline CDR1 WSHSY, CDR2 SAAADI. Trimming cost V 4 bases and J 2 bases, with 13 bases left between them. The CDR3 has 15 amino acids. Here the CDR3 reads CASSGTAQATDTQYF. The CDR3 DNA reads TGCGCCAGCAGTGGTACGGCACAGGCCACAGATACGCAGTATTTT.

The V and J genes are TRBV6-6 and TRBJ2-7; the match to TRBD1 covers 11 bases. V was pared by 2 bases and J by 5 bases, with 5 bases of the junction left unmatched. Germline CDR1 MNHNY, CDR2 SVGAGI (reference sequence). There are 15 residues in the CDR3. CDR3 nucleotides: TGTGCCAGCAGTTACCCCGGGACAGGGGGAGACGAGCAGTACTTC. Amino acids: CASSYPGTGGDEQYF.

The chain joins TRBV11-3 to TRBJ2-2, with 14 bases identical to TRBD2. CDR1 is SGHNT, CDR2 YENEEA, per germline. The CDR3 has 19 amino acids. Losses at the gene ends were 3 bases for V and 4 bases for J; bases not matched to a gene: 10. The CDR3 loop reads CASSFAVGLAGDGTGELFF. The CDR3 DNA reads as TGTGCCAGCAGCTTTGCCGTGGGACTAGCGGGAGATGGCACCGGGGAGCTGTTTTTT.

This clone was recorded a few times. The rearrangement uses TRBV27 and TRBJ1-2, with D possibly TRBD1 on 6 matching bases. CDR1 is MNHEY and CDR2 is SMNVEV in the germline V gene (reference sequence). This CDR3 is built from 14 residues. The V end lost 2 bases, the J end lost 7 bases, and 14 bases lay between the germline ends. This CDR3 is CASSLRGTGTGYTF. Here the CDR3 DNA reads TGTGCCAGCAGTTTACGCGGTACAGGGACTGGCTACACCTTC.

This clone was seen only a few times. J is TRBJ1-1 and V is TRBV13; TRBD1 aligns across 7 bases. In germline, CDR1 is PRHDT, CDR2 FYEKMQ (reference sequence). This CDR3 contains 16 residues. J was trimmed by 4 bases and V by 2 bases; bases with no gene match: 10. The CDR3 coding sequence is TGTGCCAGCAGCTTACGTCCGAGGGGGCGGGGCACTGAAGCTTTCTTT. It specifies CASSLRPRGRGTEAFF.

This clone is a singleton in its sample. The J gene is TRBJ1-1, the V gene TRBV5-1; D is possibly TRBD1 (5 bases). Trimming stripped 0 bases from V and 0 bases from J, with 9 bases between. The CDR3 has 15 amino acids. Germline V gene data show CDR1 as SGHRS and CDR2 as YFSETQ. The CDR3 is CASSLGGILNTEAFF. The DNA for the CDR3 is TGCGCCAGCAGCTTGGGGGGGATATTGAACACTGAAGCTTTCTTT.

The CDR3 here is CASSYRISGANVLTF. The CDR3 DNA is TGTGCCAGCAGTTACAGGATCTCTGGGGCCAACGTCCTGACTTTC. J is TRBJ2-6 and V is TRBV6-5, with D unresolved. From germline, CDR1 is MNHEY and CDR2 SVGAGI. CDR3 length equals 15 residues. V gave up 2 bases and J gave up 0 bases, with 5 bases separating them.

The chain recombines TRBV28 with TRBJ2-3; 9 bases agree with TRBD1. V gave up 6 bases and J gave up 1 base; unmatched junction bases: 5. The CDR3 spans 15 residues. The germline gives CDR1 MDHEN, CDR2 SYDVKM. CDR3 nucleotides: TGTGCCAGCAGCAGGGACAGGGTGGGCACAGATACGCAGTATTTT. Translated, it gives CASSRDRVGTDTQYF.

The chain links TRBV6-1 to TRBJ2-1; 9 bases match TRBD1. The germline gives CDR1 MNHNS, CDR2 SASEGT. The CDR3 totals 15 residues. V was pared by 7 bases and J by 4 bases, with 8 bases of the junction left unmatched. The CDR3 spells CASILGQGRYNEQFF. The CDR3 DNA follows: TGTGCCAGCATACTGGGACAGGGACGATACAATGAGCAGTTCTTC.

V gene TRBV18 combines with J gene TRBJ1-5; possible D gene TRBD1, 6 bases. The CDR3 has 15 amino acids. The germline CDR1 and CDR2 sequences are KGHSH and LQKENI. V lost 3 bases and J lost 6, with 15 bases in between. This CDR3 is CASSPTTGQGQPQHF. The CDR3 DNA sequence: TGTGCCAGCTCACCTACCACAGGGCAGGGTCAGCCCCAGCATTTT. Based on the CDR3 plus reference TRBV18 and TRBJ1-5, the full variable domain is NAGVMQNPRHLVRRRGQEARLRCSPMKGHSHVYWYRQLPEEGLKFMVYLQKENIIDESGMPKERFSAEFPKEGPSILRIQQVVRGDSAAYFCASSPTTGQGQPQHFGDGTRLSIL.

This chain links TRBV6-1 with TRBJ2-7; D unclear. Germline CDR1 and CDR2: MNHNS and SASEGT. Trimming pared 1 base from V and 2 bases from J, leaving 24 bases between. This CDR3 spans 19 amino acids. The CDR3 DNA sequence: TGTGCCAGCAGTGAAGATGGGCCGTATTGGCCCGCCTCCCCCTACGAGCAGTACTTC. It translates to CASSEDGPYWPASPYEQYF.

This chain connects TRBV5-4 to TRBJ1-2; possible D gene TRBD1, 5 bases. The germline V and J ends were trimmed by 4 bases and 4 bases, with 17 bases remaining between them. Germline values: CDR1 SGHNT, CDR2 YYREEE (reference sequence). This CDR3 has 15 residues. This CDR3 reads CASSTSDSRGYGYTF. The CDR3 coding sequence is TGTGCCAGCAGCACTTCCGACAGCCGAGGCTATGGCTACACCTTC.

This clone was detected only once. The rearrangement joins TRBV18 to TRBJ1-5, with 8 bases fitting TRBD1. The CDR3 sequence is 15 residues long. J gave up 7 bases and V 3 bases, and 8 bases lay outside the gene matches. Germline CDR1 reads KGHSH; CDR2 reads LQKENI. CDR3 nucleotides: TGTGCCAGCTCACCCAGTCAGGGGGCTGGACAGCCCCAGCATTTT. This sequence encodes CASSPSQGAGQPQHF.

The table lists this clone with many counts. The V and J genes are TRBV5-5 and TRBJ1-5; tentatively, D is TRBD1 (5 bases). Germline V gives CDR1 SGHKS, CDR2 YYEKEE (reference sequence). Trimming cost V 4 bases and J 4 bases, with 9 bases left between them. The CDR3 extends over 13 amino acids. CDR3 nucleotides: TGTGCCAGCAGCGGTTGGGGGAATCAGCCCCAGCATTTT. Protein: CASSGWGNQPQHF.

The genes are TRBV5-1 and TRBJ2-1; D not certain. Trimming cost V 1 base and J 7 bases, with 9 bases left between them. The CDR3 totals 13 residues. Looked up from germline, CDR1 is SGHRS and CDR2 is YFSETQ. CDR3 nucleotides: TGCGCCAGCAGCTTGTTCCAGGCAAATGAGCAGTTCTTC. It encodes CASSLFQANEQFF.

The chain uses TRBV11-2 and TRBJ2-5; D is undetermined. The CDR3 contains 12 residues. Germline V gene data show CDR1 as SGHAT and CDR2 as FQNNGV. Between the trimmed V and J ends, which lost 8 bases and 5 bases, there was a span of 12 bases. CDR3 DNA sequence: TGTGCCAGCGCAGCTTTAGTGGAGACCCAGTACTTC. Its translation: CASAALVETQYF.

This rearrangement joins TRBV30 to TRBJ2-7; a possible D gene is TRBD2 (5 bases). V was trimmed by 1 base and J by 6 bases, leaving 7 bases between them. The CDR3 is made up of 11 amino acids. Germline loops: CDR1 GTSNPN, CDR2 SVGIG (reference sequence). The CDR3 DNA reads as TGTGCCTGGAGTGATGAGGGCGAGCAGTACTTC. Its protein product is CAWSDEGEQYF. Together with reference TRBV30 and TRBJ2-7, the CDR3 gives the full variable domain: SQTIHQWPATLVQPVGSPLSLECTVEGTSNPNLYWYRQAAGRGLQLLFYSVGIGQISSEVPQNLSASRPQDRQFILSSKKLLLSDSGFYLCAWSDEGEQYFGPGTRLTVT.

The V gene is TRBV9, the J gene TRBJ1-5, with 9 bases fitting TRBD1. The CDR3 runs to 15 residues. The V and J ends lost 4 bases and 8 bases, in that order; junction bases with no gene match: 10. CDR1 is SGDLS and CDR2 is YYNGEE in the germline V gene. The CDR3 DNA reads TGTGCCAGCAGCCGGGACAGGGCTACGGGTAAGCCCCAGCATTTT. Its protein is CASSRDRATGKPQHF.

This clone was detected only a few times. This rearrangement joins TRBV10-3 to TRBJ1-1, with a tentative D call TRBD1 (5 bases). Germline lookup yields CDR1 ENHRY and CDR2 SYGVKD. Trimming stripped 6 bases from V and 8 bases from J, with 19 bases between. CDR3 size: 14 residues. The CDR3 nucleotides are TGTGCCATCAGAGGGTCGGCCGGACGGGGGGAAGCTTTCTTT. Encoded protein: CAIRGSAGRGEAFF.

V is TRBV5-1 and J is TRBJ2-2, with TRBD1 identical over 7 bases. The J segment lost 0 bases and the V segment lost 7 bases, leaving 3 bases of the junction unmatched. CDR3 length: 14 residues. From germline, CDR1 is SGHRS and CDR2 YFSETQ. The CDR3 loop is CASLGQTNTGELFF. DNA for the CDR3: TGCGCCAGCCTGGGACAGACGAACACCGGGGAGCTGTTTTTT.

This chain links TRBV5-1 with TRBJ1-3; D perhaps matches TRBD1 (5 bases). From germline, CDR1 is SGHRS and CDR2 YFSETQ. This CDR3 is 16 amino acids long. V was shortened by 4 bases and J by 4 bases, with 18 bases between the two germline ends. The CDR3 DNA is TGCGCCAGCAGCGTAGAGACGGGTCGGGGCGGAAACACCATATATTTT. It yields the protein CASSVETGRGGNTIYF.

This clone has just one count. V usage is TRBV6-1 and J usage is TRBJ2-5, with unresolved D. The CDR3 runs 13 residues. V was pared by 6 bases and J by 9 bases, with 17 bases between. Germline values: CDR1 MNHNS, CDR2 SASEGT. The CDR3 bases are TGTGCCAGCAGATCACCTGGTTGGCCGGCCCAGTACTTC. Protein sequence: CASRSPGWPAQYF.